This TCR beta chain originates from a study of blood T cell repertoires in COVID-19. How the authors handled the data: It was from reference gene primer amplification that nucleated cell counts were estimated. The protocol was immunoSEQ multiplex PCR, while the TCRdb copy is restricted to in-frame clones and leaves out a portion. The V and J calls and clone size were taken over from that table, and D and trimming were inferred from the DNA. The sample has just over 150,000 clones, roughly 93% seen once. Trimming pared 4 bases from V and 5 bases from J, leaving 8 bases between. This CDR3 is built from 12 residues. Per germline, CDR1 MNHEY and CDR2 SVGAGI.

The V gene is TRBV6-5, the J gene TRBJ2-5; D unresolved. Sequencing was performed on peripheral blood. This receptor was identified in a woman between 45 and 65 years old with acute or convalescent COVID-19. CDR3 in amino acids: CASSLQTETQYF. CDR3 nucleotides: TGTGCCAGCAGTTTACAGACCGAGACCCAGTACTTC.